These T cell receptor beta chains were read from a single sample in a study of regulatory T cells in long-lasting Graves disease. TCRdb itself ran the multiplex PCR reads through MiXCR, one entry per CDR3 protein. The table records hundreds of thousands of distinct CDR3 sequences, roughly 15% of them present only once. These same records also appear under a second study, on T cells in Graves' hyperthyroidism and ophthalmopathy.

The sample was peripheral blood mononuclear cells (PBMCs), taken at new diagnosis, from a patient treated with antithyroid drugs. The receptor set was obtained from a woman aged 25-40 years with Graves disease. The CDR3 runs from the conserved cysteine through the conserved F or W. Each record gives: V gene, clone size, J gene, CDR3 protein. The size field is filled for only some rows; it gives once, few, many or a size class.

v_gene: TRBV20-1
abundance: few
j_gene: TRBJ2-1
CDR3aa: CSAPPPGPNYNEQFF

v_gene: TRBV7-2
abundance: many
j_gene: TRBJ2-7
CDR3aa: CASSFRYRGFDEQYF

v_gene: TRBV25-1
abundance: few
j_gene: TRBJ2-1
CDR3aa: CASSERLAGGTYNEQFF

v_gene: TRBV20-1
abundance: NA
j_gene: TRBJ2-7
CDR3aa: CSARGGSGMYEQYF

v_gene: TRBV29-1
abundance: many
j_gene: TRBJ2-6
CDR3aa: CSVDPPSRGANVLTF

v_gene: TRBV6-1
abundance: NA
j_gene: TRBJ1-2
CDR3aa: CASSASGTYGYTF

v_gene: TRBV3-1
abundance: few
j_gene: TRBJ1-4
CDR3aa: CASSLTTLEKLFF

v_gene: TRBV5-1
abundance: NA
j_gene: TRBJ2-1
CDR3aa: CASSLSESNPGLGGEQFF

v_gene: TRBV27
abundance: NA
j_gene: TRBJ2-5
CDR3aa: CASSQGQLSETQYF

v_gene: TRBV30
abundance: NA
j_gene: TRBJ1-6
CDR3aa: CAFDRGNSPLHF

v_gene: TRBV11-2
abundance: many
j_gene: TRBJ2-3
CDR3aa: CASSPTSVSTDTQYF

v_gene: TRBV7-2
abundance: many
j_gene: TRBJ2-3
CDR3aa: CASSFGGFGTDTQYF

v_gene: TRBV6-2/TRBV6-3
abundance: few
j_gene: TRBJ1-6
CDR3aa: CASSYAGTGTFSSPLHF

v_gene: TRBV6-2/TRBV6-3
abundance: few
j_gene: TRBJ2-7
CDR3aa: CASSHGYYEQYF

v_gene: TRBV9
abundance: NA
j_gene: TRBJ2-3
CDR3aa: CASSVEGGSLGTDTQYF

v_gene: TRBV6-5
abundance: many
j_gene: TRBJ2-7
CDR3aa: CASSYSRLADEQYF

v_gene: TRBV3-1
abundance: NA
j_gene: TRBJ2-5
CDR3aa: CASSLSRGHQETQYF

v_gene: TRBV28
abundance: many
j_gene: TRBJ2-1
CDR3aa: CASKGRASRFNEQFF

v_gene: TRBV28
abundance: NA
j_gene: TRBJ2-1
CDR3aa: CASSQQNPYNEQFF

v_gene: TRBV28
abundance: NA
j_gene: TRBJ2-7
CDR3aa: CASSLYRIPSLLGEQYF

v_gene: TRBV6-1
abundance: many
j_gene: TRBJ1-4
CDR3aa: CASQGGSGWEKLFF

v_gene: TRBV12-5
abundance: few
j_gene: TRBJ2-2
CDR3aa: CASGLAVNTGELFF

v_gene: TRBV20-1
abundance: few
j_gene: TRBJ1-1
CDR3aa: CSAPGTIRKAEAFF

v_gene: TRBV20-1
abundance: many
j_gene: TRBJ1-5
CDR3aa: CSAIRGAVGHQPQHF

v_gene: TRBV7-3
abundance: many
j_gene: TRBJ2-1
CDR3aa: CASTTVEQRTRNEQFF

v_gene: TRBV7-8
abundance: NA
j_gene: TRBJ1-4
CDR3aa: CASSFGTGWRSNEKLFF

v_gene: TRBV2
abundance: many
j_gene: TRBJ2-1
CDR3aa: CARRTGGAYNEQFF

v_gene: TRBV7-2
abundance: many
j_gene: TRBJ1-2
CDR3aa: CASSLETGNYGYTF

v_gene: TRBV2
abundance: many
j_gene: TRBJ2-1
CDR3aa: CASRITPGDSYNEQFF

v_gene: TRBV19
abundance: few
j_gene: TRBJ1-1
CDR3aa: CALSLRGRAFF

v_gene: TRBV7-9
abundance: many
j_gene: TRBJ2-1
CDR3aa: CASSLGLAVSSYNEQFF

v_gene: TRBV11-3
abundance: few
j_gene: TRBJ2-3
CDR3aa: CASSFAGIDTQYF

v_gene: TRBV19
abundance: NA
j_gene: TRBJ2-1
CDR3aa: CASRPTSGSPHEQFF

v_gene: TRBV24-1
abundance: few
j_gene: TRBJ2-1
CDR3aa: CATSENSGRAISEQFF

v_gene: TRBV29-1
abundance: few
j_gene: TRBJ2-5
CDR3aa: CSGKLAGAGEAQYF